These 5 T cell receptor beta chains were sequenced from one sample in a study of blood T cell repertoires in COVID-19. Profiled with immunoSEQ multiplex PCR; TCRdb holds only in-frame clones, not every one. The sample comprises about 56,000 clones, around 90% of which are singletons, and roughly 3.2% rests with the top ten. Sequenced: peripheral blood. The receptors were sampled from a man aged 50 to 59 with active COVID-19.

The J gene is TRBJ2-5, the V gene TRBV5-6; 8 nucleotides match TRBD2. V dropped 2 bases and J dropped 5; count of bases not matched to a gene: 8. Germline V gene data show CDR1 as SGHDT and CDR2 as YYEEEE. The CDR3 has 15 amino acids. The DNA for the CDR3 is TGTGCCAGCAGCTTCCCTAGCGGGCCGGGGGAGACCCAGTACTTC. Protein product: CASSFPSGPGETQYF.

The chain uses TRBV5-1 and TRBJ1-6, with D maybe TRBD1 (5 bases). Between the trimmed V and J ends, which lost 5 bases and 10 bases, there was a span of 16 bases. From germline, CDR1 is SGHRS and CDR2 YFSETQ. The CDR3 has 14 amino acids. Here the CDR3 DNA reads TGCGCCAGCAGTTCAGGGATTGAGGACTCACCCCTCCACTTT. Its translation: CASSSGIEDSPLHF.

This clone appeared a single time. This chain connects TRBV5-4 to TRBJ2-3, with D unclear. Germline V gene lookup returns CDR1 SGHNT and CDR2 YYREEE (reference sequence). The V end was cut by 6 bases, the J end by 0 bases, with 11 bases between. The CDR3 sequence is 14 residues long. CDR3 protein: CASNPRQSTDTQYF. CDR3 in DNA: TGTGCCAGCAACCCCCGTCAGAGCACAGATACGCAGTATTTT.

This chain joins TRBV4-1 and TRBJ1-1; D remains unclear. This CDR3 comprises 13 residues. Germline V gene lookup returns CDR1 MGHRA and CDR2 YSYEKL. The V end was cut by 1 base, the J end by 7 bases, with 10 bases between. The DNA for the CDR3 is TGCGCCAGCAGCCAAGTCCGATCGGGTGAAGCTTTCTTT. Its protein is CASSQVRSGEAFF.

The chain recombines TRBV5-1 with TRBJ2-1, with 9 bases fitting TRBD1. Germline-derived CDR1 and CDR2 are SGHRS and YFSETQ. V gave up 4 bases and J gave up 4 bases; unmatched junction bases: 6. The CDR3 length is 15 residues. Here the CDR3 DNA reads TGCGCCAGCAGCCAGGAAGGACAGGGGTACAATGAGCAGTTCTTC. This encodes CASSQEGQGYNEQFF.